This paragraph covers one TCR beta chain sequence. Its antigen is not yet known. It has no much larger one-base neighbor in the sample; base qualities were not kept. Whole blood was collected in K2EDTA tubes by collaborating institutions according to the institutions' own protocols. For TCRbeta analysis, collaborator samples were shipped as frozen whole blood, as isolated PBMCs, or as DNA extracted from either sample type. The immunoSEQ Assay, a bias-controlled multiplex PCR, was used to amplify TCRbeta CDR3 regions from genomic DNA. For the original study's pipeline: Nucleated cell counts per sample were estimated from amplification of reference gene primers within the assay. Sequence reads were collapsed and filtered to measure the absolute abundance of every unique TCRbeta CDR3 rearrangement. For each sample, productive Simpson clonality was calculated as the square root of Simpson's diversity index across productive rearrangements. Drawn from immuneACCESS, this table holds only the in-frame rearrangements with V and J called that TCRdb kept. Clones are partly lost; checked studies trace under half to an unresolved V gene and leave the rest unexplained. Clonal size and the V and J genes are those of that table, whereas D and trimming came from the DNA. A total of 15,000 to 18,000 clones appear in this sample, roughly 80% of them only once. Approximately 24% of the sample comes from the top ten.

These data are taken from a study of blood T cell repertoires in COVID-19 (dated by TCRdb to 2018 to 2020). About the investigation overall: Samples from collaborators originated in the United States, Italy and Spain and spanned both the acute and convalescent phases of COVID-19. The material from the prospective study consisted of cDNA or gDNA derived from T cells, B-cell-depleted T cells, or PBMCs. Subjects who had been exposed to COVID-19, were actively infected with it, or had recovered from it provided the deeply sampled blood TCRbeta repertoires that made up the dataset. The repertoires were released in a freely available public database meant as a resource for research on the immune response to SARS-CoV-2. Samples were obtained from the ongoing ImmuneRACE study (first 160 participants) and from about 1,300 subjects provided by 6 global collaborators. Sample metadata almost always included a de-identified subject ID, COVID-19 status, age in years and sex. Where available, HLA class I and class II types were taken from metadata supplied by the sample provider and were not determined by assay-based typing. Results the study describes overall, beyond this receptor: How much clinical and demographic metadata was included differed by source and by participant, and the metadata was provided uncurated.

The sequencing input was peripheral blood. This sequence originates from a man of 80 years or more with active or convalescent COVID-19.

The nucleotide sequence is TGTGCCAGCAGCTTATTTAGCATTCCGGGACAGAGTCAGTTCTTC. Translated, this gives CASSLFSIPGQSQFF. The sequence is built from TRBV11-2 and TRBJ2-1; 7 junctional bases match TRBD1. The CDR3, from cysteine to phenylalanine, totals 15 residues. Kept here is only the CDR3 DNA, which spans 45 bases and is read in frame from base 1. The germline V gene gives CDR1 as SGHAT and CDR2 as FQNNGV. At the junction V is shortened by 2 bases and J by 13 bases; bases outside the gene matches: 14. Extended through the reference TRBV11-2 and TRBJ2-1 proteins, this CDR3 yields the full variable domain: EAGVAQSPRYKIIEKRQSVAFWCNPISGHATLYWYQQILGQGPKLLIQFQNNGVVDDSQLPKDRFSAERLKGVDSTLKIQPAKLEDSAVYLCASSLFSIPGQSQFFGPGTRLTVL.